The next 24 T cell receptor beta chains were all read from a single sample in a study of T and B cells in COVID-19 patients. BIOMED2 TRB-A/B primer pools were used in multiplex TRB PCR. MiXCR was run by TCRdb on the multiplex PCR reads, yielding one entry per CDR3 protein. The sample records about 9,400 distinct CDR3 sequences, approximately 33% being singletons. Blood genomic DNA input for TRB amplification was about 240-550 ng. The source material was blood. These receptors all stem from a human donor who had recovered from COVID-19.

This clonotype was observed a handful of times. The chain combines TRBV12-3 or TRBV12-4 with TRBJ1-6; D is possibly TRBD1 (6 bases). The CDR3 consists of 16 residues. V was cut by 2 bases and J by 7 bases, with 15 bases left in between. The DNA for the CDR3 is TGTGCCAGCAGTTTAATGAGGGGGATGGGGAATTCACCCCTCCACTTT. It is translated as CASSLMRGMGNSPLHF.

Sample share makes this clonotype medium-sized (0.01 to 0.1%). This chain uses TRBV6-5 with TRBJ2-5; 13 nucleotides agree with TRBD2. The CDR3 consists of 15 residues. V dropped 6 bases and J dropped 2; count of bases not matched to a gene: 3. Looked up from germline, CDR1 is MNHEY and CDR2 is SVGAGI. The CDR3 DNA sequence: TGTGCCAGCAGAGGGACTAGCGGGGTACAAGAGACCCAGTACTTC. As protein: CASRGTSGVQETQYF.

This clonotype was seen more than once but under ten times. This chain uses TRBV24-1 with TRBJ2-5, with D uncertain. V shed 4 bases and J shed 3 bases, with 11 bases lying between them. CDR3 length: 14 residues. CDR1 is KGHDR, CDR2 SFDVKD, per germline. The CDR3 DNA reads TGTGCCACCAGTGACACCCGTCCCGAAGAGACCCAGTACTTC. The encoded protein is CATSDTRPEETQYF.

The chain has TRBV6-1 and TRBJ2-7; D is unresolved. The CDR3 contains 14 residues. Trimming removed 0 bases from V and 4 bases from J, with 10 bases in between. Germline V gives CDR1 MNHNS, CDR2 SASEGT. Here the CDR3 DNA reads TGTGCCAGCAGTGAAGCTCTAGGTGGATACGAGCAGTACTTC. Translating gives CASSEALGGYEQYF.

The J gene is TRBJ1-2, the V gene TRBV12-3 or TRBV12-4; maybe TRBD1 (5 bases). The germline V and J ends were trimmed by 3 bases and 4 bases, with 12 bases remaining between them. CDR3 size: 14 residues. The CDR3 DNA is TGTGCCAGCAGTTTTGGGACGGCTACCTATGGCTACACCTTC. Residues: CASSFGTATYGYTF.

This clonotype is labeled as medium-sized. The V and J genes are TRBV5-4 and TRBJ2-3, with 10 nucleotides matching TRBD2. Germline CDR1 reads SGHNT; CDR2 reads YYREEE (reference sequence). V shed 6 bases and J 2 bases; nucleotides not matched to a gene: 12. The CDR3 spans 17 residues. CDR3 region: CASTRERGGRYTDTQYF. The CDR3 DNA reads as TGTGCCAGCACTCGCGAGCGGGGGGGAAGGTACACAGATACGCAGTATTTT. Looking up the rest from reference TRBV5-4 and TRBJ2-3 gives the full variable domain: ETGVTQSPTHLIKTRGQQVTLRCSSQSGHNTVSWYQQALGQGPQFIFQYYREEENGRGNFPPRFSGLQFPNYSSELNVNALELDDSALYLCASTRERGGRYTDTQYFGPGTRLTVL.

This clonotype was counted only a few times. The rearrangement links TRBV6-1 to TRBJ2-1, with a possible D match to TRBD2 (5 bases). The CDR3 is made up of 14 amino acids. CDR1 is MNHNS, CDR2 SASEGT, per germline. Trimming stripped 5 bases from V and 6 bases from J, with 14 bases between. The CDR3 coding sequence is TGTGCCAGCAGTCGACGACAAGGGAGCAATGAGCAGTTCTTC. Translated, it gives CASSRRQGSNEQFF.

The chain joins TRBV5-1 to TRBJ2-7; TRBD2 agrees at 10 bases. Germline values: CDR1 SGHRS, CDR2 YFSETQ. The CDR3 is 16 residues long. The ends lost 3 bases at V and 2 bases at J; junction bases unmatched: 8. Here the CDR3 reads CASSSISGGPTYEQYF. In nucleotides, the CDR3 is TGCGCCAGCAGCTCGATTAGCGGGGGGCCTACCTACGAGCAGTACTTC.

The DNA for the CDR3 is TGTGCCAGCAGTGAAGCGCATCGAGAGACCCAGTACTTC. This gives the protein CASSEAHRETQYF. The chain joins TRBV6-1 to TRBJ2-5; D gene unclear. The CDR3 covers 13 residues. Trimming shortened V by 0 bases and J by 4 bases, and 6 bases separated the two germline ends. Germline V lookup: CDR1 MNHNS, CDR2 SASEGT.

Notes on this clonotype: An end of the junction differs from the germline gene, which may be a read error. The CDR3 sequence is CATSRDGGLAGETQHF. The CDR3 DNA reads as TGTGCCACCAGCAGAGATGGGGGACTAGCGGGCGAGACCCAGCACTTC. The chain recombines TRBV15 with TRBJ2-5, with 12 bases aligning to TRBD2. Germline CDR1 LNHNV, CDR2 YYDKDF (reference sequence). This CDR3 region has 16 residues. The full variable domain, with the rest looked up from reference TRBV15 and TRBJ2-5, is DAMVIQNPRYQVTQFGKPVTLSCSQTLNHNVMYWYQQKSSQAPKLLFHYYDKDFNNEADTPDNFQSRRPNTSFCFLDIRSPGLGDTAMYLCATSRDGGLAGETQHFGPGTRLLVL.

This chain links TRBV20-1 with TRBJ2-7; 10 nucleotides line up with TRBD1. Germline-derived CDR1 and CDR2 are DFQATT and SNEGSKA (reference sequence). CDR3 size: 15 residues. V was pared by 0 bases and J by 3 bases, with 5 bases of the junction left unmatched. The CDR3: CSARDGTGVHYEQYF. The DNA for the CDR3 is TGCAGTGCTAGAGATGGGACAGGGGTACACTACGAGCAGTACTTC.

This clonotype is labeled as medium-sized. The V and J genes are TRBV29-1 and TRBJ2-3; 9 bases map to TRBD2. With V trimmed by 4 bases and J by 8 bases, 7 bases remained unmatched. CDR1 and CDR2 from the germline V gene are SQVTM and ANQGSEA. The CDR3 sequence is 13 residues long. The chain's CDR3 is CSVVGGGDATQYF. DNA of the CDR3: TGCAGCGTTGTAGGCGGGGGGGACGCTACGCAGTATTTT.

This clonotype has just a few counts. The chain carries TRBV5-4 and TRBJ2-5, with TRBD2 matching 8 bases. Trimming at V came to 4 bases and at J to 5 bases, leaving 10 bases not matched to a gene. Germline CDR1 reads SGHNT; CDR2 reads YYREEE (reference sequence). The CDR3 extends over 15 amino acids. The CDR3 DNA reads TGTGCCAGCAGCGGGTTTTCGGGGGGGAGGGAGACCCAGTACTTC. Translating gives CASSGFSGGRETQYF.

By share, this clonotype counts as medium-sized. This chain connects TRBV5-4 to TRBJ2-3; 9 bases match TRBD1. The CDR3 spans 14 residues. J lost 2 bases, V lost 4 bases, and 2 bases had no gene match. Germline CDR1 is SGHNT and CDR2 is YYREEE (reference sequence). The CDR3 is CASSDRGTTDTQYF. The CDR3 coding sequence is TGTGCCAGCAGCGACAGGGGGACCACAGATACGCAGTATTTT.

The CDR3 reads CASRGQVGGQYSYEQYF. The CDR3 DNA reads as TGTGCCAGCCGCGGACAGGTGGGGGGCCAATACTCCTACGAGCAGTACTTC. This chain links TRBV19 with TRBJ2-7; TRBD1 might be the D (7 bases). The CDR3 covers 17 residues. Trimming removed 9 bases at V and 0 bases at J, with 24 bases between. CDR1 and CDR2 (germline): LNHDA, SQIVND (reference sequence).

This clonotype has more than one count but fewer than ten. The chain carries TRBV5-6 and TRBJ1-2; no definite D call. Trimming took off 3 bases at V and 1 base at J, with 7 bases between the two ends. This CDR3 is built from 13 residues. Germline V lookup: CDR1 SGHDT, CDR2 YYEEEE. The CDR3 nucleotides read TGTGCCAGCAGCTCCAGCTTTAACTATGGCTACACCTTC. Protein sequence: CASSSSFNYGYTF.

This clonotype showed up just a few times. The chain carries TRBV15 and TRBJ1-6, with D unresolved. Germline CDR1 and CDR2: LNHNV and YYDKDF (reference sequence). This CDR3 comprises 18 residues. V was shortened by 3 bases and J by 5 bases, with 20 bases between the two germline ends. The CDR3 region has the DNA TGTGCCACCAGCAGTCCTTTATTGAGGCAGCCAAATAATTCACCCCTCCACTTT. Translation gives CATSSPLLRQPNNSPLHF.

Relative to its sample, this clonotype is medium-sized. The V gene is TRBV19, the J gene TRBJ2-3, with TRBD2 matching over 13 bases. The CDR3 spans 15 residues. V lost 7 bases to trimming and J lost 4 bases; unmatched junction nucleotides: 5. CDR1 LNHDA and CDR2 SQIVND come from the germline V gene (reference sequence). CDR3: CASTPLAGGPDTQYF. CDR3 DNA sequence: TGTGCCAGTACCCCACTAGCGGGGGGGCCAGATACGCAGTATTTT.

The chain carries TRBV5-6 and TRBJ1-3; D is uncertain. The V gene lost 2 bases and the J gene lost 2 bases, with 17 bases spanning the gap. Per the germline V gene, CDR1 is SGHDT and CDR2 is YYEEEE. The CDR3 totals 17 residues. The CDR3 spells CASSFGIGRRAGNTIYF. The CDR3 coding sequence is TGTGCCAGCAGCTTTGGAATAGGGAGAAGAGCTGGAAACACCATATATTTT.

In the case of this clonotype: Sequence at one end of the junction differs from germline and may be a read error. V usage is TRBV5-6 and J usage is TRBJ1-6; D perhaps matches TRBD1 (6 bases). Germline loops: CDR1 SGHDT, CDR2 YYEEEE. The CDR3 has 13 amino acids. The CDR3 DNA follows: TGTGCCAGCGGCTTGGGACACGGGACACCCCTCCACTTT. As protein: CASGLGHGTPLHF.

The chain links TRBV4-2 to TRBJ2-3; the match to TRBD2 covers 8 bases. J gave up 6 bases and V 6 bases, and 5 bases lay outside the gene matches. Germline CDR1 reads LGHNA; CDR2 reads YNFKEQ. The CDR3 sequence is 13 residues long. CDR3 bases: TGTGCCAGCAGGGAGCGGGGGACGGATACGCAGTATTTT. Translated: CASRERGTDTQYF.

There are a few counts of this clonotype. V is TRBV5-1 and J is TRBJ1-6; possibly TRBD1 for D (6 bases). CDR1 and CDR2 (germline): SGHRS, YFSETQ. The ends were cut back, 1 base at V and 8 bases at J, with 10 bases in the middle. The CDR3 has 14 residues. CDR3 in amino acids: CASSLSGAHSPLHF. The CDR3 DNA sequence: TGCGCCAGCAGCTTGTCAGGGGCCCATTCACCCCTCCACTTT.

The rearrangement uses TRBV11-2 and TRBJ1-1; unclear D gene. CDR1 and CDR2 from the germline V gene are SGHAT and FQNNGV. The CDR3 contains 13 residues. Trimming pared 0 bases from V and 5 bases from J, leaving 7 bases between. CDR3 DNA: TGTGCCAGCAGCTTAGATCGAGGTACTGAAGCTTTCTTT. It yields the protein CASSLDRGTEAFF.

The V gene is TRBV4-2, the J gene TRBJ1-2; 8 bases line up with TRBD1. The CDR3 is 15 residues long. The germline CDR1 and CDR2 sequences are LGHNA and YNFKEQ. With V trimmed by 0 bases and J by 8 bases, 8 bases remained unmatched. CDR3 in DNA: TGTGCCAGCAGCCAAGACACAGGGGGAGTCGGGGGCTACACCTTC. It yields the protein CASSQDTGGVGGYTF.